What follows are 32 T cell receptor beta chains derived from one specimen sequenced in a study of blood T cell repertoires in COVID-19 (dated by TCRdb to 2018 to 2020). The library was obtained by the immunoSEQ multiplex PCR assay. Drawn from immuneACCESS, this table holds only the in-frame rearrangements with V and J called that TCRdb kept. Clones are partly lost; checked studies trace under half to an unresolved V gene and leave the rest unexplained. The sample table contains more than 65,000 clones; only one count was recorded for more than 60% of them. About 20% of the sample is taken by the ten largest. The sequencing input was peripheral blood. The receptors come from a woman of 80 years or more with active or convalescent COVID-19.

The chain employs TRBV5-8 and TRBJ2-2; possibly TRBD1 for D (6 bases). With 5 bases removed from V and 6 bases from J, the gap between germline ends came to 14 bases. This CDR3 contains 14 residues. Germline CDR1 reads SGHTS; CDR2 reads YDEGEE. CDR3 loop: CASSLTGSAGELFF. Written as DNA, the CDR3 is TGTGCCAGCAGTTTGACAGGTTCCGCCGGGGAGCTGTTTTTT.

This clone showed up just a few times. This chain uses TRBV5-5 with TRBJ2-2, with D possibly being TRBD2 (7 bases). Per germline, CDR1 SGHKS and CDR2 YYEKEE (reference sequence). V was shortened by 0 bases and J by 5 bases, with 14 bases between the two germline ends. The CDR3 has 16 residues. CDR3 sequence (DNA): TGTGCCAGCAGCTTGGATGGGGGGGCCGAGACCGGGGAGCTGTTTTTT. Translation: CASSLDGGAETGELFF.

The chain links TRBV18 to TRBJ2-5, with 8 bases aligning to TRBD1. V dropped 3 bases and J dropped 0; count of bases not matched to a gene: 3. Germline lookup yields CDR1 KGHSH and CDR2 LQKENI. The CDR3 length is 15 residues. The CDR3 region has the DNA TGTGCCAGCTCACCCCGGACAGGGCACCAAGAGACCCAGTACTTC. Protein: CASSPRTGHQETQYF.

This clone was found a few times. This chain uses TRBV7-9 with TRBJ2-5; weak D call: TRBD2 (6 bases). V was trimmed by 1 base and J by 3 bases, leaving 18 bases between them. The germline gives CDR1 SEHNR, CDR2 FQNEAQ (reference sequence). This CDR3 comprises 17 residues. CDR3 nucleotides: TGTGCCAGCAGCTTAGGATACGGCCAGGAGGGGAAAGAGACCCAGTACTTC. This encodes CASSLGYGQEGKETQYF.

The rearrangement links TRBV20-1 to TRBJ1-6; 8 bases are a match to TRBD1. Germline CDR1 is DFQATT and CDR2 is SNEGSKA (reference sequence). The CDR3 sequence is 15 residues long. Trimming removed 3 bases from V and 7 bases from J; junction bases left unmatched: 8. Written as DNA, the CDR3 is TGCAGTGCTAGTTTCCCAGGGGGCGAGAATTCACCCCTCCACTTT. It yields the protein CSASFPGGENSPLHF.

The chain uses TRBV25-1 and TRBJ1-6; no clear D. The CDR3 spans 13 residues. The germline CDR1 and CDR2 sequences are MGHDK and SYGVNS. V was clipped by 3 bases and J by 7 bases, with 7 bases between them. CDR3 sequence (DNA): TGTGCCAGCAGTGATTCGGAGAATTCACCCCTCCACTTT. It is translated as CASSDSENSPLHF.

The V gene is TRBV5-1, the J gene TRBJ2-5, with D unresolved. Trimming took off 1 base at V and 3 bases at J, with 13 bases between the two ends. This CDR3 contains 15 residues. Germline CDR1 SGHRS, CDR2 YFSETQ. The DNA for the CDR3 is TGCGCCAGCAGCTTGACTGGAGAAACGGAAGAGACCCAGTACTTC. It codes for CASSLTGETEETQYF.

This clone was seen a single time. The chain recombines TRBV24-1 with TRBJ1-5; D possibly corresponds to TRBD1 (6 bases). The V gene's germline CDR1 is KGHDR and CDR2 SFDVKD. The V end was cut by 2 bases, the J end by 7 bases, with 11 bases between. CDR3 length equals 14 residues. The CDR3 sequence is CATSDYRDSQPQHF. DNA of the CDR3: TGTGCCACCAGTGATTACAGGGATAGCCAGCCCCAGCATTTT.

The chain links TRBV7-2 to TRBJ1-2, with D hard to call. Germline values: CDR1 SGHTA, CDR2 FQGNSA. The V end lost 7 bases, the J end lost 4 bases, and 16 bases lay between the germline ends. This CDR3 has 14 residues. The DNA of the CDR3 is TGTGCCAGCACCCCGCGGTGGCAGACCTATGGCTACACCTTC. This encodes CASTPRWQTYGYTF.

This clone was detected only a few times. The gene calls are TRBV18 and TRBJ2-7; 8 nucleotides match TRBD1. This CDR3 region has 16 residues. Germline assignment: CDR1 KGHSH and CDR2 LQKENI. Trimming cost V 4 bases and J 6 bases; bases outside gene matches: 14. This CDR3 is CASSLGLTGEAGEQYF. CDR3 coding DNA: TGTGCCAGCTCACTGGGGTTGACAGGGGAAGCTGGCGAGCAGTACTTC.

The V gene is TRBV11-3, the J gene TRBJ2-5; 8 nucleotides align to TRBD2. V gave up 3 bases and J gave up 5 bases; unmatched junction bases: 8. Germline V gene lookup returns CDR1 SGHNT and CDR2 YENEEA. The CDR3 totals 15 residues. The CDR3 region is CASSLMGLVGETQYF. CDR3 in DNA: TGTGCCAGCAGCTTGATGGGACTAGTGGGCGAGACCCAGTACTTC.

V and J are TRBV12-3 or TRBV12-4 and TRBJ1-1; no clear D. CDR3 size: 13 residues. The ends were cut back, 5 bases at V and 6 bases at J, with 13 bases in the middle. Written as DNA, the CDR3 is TGTGCCAGCAGTGAGAGGGTGGACTCTGAAGCTTTCTTT. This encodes CASSERVDSEAFF.

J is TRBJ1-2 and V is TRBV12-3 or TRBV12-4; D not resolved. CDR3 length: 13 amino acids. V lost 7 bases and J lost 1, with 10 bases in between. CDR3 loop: CASTLTVNYGYTF. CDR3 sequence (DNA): TGTGCCAGCACCCTAACGGTTAACTATGGCTACACCTTC.

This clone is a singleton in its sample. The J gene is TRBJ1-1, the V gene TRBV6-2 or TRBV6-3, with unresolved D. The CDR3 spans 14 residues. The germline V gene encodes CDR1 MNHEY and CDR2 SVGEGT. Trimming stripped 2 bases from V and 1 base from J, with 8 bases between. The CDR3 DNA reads TGTGCCAGCAGTTACAGGAGACGGAACACTGAAGCTTTCTTT. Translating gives CASSYRRRNTEAFF.

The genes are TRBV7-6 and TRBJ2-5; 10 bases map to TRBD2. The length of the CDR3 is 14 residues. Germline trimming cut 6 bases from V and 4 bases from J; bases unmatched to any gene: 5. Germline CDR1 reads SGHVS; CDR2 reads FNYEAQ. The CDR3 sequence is CASSLIAGGETQYF. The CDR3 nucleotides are TGTGCCAGCAGTCTTATAGCGGGGGGAGAGACCCAGTACTTC.

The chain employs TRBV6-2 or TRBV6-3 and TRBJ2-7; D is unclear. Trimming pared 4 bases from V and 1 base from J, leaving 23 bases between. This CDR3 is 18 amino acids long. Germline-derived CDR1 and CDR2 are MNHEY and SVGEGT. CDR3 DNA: TGTGCCAGCAGTTCCTCCCTTAGTAAAACTCACCGGTCCTACGAGCAGTACTTC. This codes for CASSSSLSKTHRSYEQYF.

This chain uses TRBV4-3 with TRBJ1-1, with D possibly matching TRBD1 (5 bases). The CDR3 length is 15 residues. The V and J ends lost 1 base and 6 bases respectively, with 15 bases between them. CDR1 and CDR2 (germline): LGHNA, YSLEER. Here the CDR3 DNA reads TGCGCCAGCAGCCAAGCCCCCACTCGGGGGGCTGAAGCTTTCTTT. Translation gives CASSQAPTRGAEAFF.

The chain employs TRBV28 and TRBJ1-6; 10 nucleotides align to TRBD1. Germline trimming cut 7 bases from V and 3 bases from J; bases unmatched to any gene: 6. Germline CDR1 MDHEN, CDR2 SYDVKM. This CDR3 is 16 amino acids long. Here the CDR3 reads CASKGRTGGYNSPLHF. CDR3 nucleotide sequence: TGTGCCAGCAAGGGTAGGACAGGGGGCTATAATTCACCCCTCCACTTT.

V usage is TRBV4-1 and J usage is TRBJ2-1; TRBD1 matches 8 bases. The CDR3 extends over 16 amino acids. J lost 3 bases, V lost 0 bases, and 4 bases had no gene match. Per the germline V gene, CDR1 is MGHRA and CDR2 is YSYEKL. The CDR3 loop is CASSQDLGTGYNEQFF. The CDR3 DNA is TGCGCCAGCAGCCAAGATCTTGGGACAGGCTACAATGAGCAGTTCTTC.

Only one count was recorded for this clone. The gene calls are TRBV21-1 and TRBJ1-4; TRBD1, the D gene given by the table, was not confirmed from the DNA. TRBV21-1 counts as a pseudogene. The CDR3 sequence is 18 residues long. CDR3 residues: CASSKASGASQEGEKLFF. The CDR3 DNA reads TGTGCCAGCAGCAAAGCGAGTGGGGCCAGCCAGGAAGGTGAAAAACTGTTTTTT.

The CDR3 bases are TGTGCCAGCAGCCAGCGGGGGGGCCAGCCAGATACGCAGTATTTT. This encodes CASSQRGGQPDTQYF. The chain joins TRBV3-1 (or the pseudogene TRBV3-2) to TRBJ2-3; 9 bases are a match to TRBD2. The germline CDR1 and CDR2 sequences are LGHDT and YNNKEL (reference sequence). CDR3 size: 15 residues. V dropped 3 bases and J dropped 4; count of bases not matched to a gene: 5.

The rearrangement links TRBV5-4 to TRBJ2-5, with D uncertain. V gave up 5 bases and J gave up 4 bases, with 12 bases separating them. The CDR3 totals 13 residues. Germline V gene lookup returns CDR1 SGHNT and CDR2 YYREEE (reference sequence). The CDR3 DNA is TGTGCCAGCAGTTACGCCGGTGTAGAGACCCAGTACTTC. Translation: CASSYAGVETQYF.

The CDR3 reads CASSDRLSTDTQYF. Written as DNA, the CDR3 is TGTGCCAGCAGTGACAGATTGAGCACAGATACGCAGTATTTT. The chain is built from TRBV2 and TRBJ2-3; no definite D call. V dropped 3 bases and J dropped 0 bases, with 7 bases sitting between them. The CDR3 runs 14 residues. From germline, CDR1 is SNHLY and CDR2 FYNNEI. Full variable domain (outside the CDR3, taken from reference TRBV2 and TRBJ2-3): EPEVTQTPSHQVTQMGQEVILRCVPISNHLYFYWYRQILGQKVEFLVSFYNNEISEKSEIFDDQFSVERPDGSNFTLKIRSTKLEDSAMYFCASSDRLSTDTQYFGPGTRLTVL.

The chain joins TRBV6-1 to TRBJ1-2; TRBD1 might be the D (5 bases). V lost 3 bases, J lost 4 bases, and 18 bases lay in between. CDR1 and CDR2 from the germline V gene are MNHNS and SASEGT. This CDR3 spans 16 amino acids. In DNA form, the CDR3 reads TGTGCCAGCAGTGAGGGGGGGACCGAGAGTTTCTATGGCTACACCTTC. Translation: CASSEGGTESFYGYTF.

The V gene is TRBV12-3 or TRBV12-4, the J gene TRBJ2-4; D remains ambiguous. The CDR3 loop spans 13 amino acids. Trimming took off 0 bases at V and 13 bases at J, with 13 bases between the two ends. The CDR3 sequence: CASSLAHVHLQYF. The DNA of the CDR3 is TGTGCCAGCAGTTTAGCGCATGTCCACTTACAGTACTTC.

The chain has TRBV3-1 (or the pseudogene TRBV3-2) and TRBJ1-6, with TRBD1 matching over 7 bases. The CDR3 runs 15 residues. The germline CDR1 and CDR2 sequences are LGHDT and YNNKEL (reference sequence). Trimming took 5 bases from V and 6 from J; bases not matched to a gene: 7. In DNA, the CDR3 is TGTGCCAGCAGCGAAGGGGGCGCGCGTAATTCACCCCTCCACTTT. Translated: CASSEGGARNSPLHF.

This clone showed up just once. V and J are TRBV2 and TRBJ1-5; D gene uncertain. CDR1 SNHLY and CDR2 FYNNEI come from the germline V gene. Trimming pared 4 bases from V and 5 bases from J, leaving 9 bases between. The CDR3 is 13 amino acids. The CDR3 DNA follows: TGTGCCAGCAGTGCCAGAGGAGATCAGCCCCAGCATTTT. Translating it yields CASSARGDQPQHF.

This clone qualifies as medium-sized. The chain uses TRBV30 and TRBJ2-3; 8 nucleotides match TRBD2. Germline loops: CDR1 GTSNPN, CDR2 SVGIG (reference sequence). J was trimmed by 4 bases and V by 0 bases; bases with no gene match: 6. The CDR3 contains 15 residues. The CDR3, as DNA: TGTGCCTGGAGTGTACTCGGGGGGGCCGCAGATACGCAGTATTTT. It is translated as CAWSVLGGAADTQYF.

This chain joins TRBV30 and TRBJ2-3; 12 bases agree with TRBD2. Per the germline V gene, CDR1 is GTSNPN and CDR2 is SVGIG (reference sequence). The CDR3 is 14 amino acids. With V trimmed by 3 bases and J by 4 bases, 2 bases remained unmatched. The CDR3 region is CAWSSSGGADTQYF. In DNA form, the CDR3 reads TGTGCCTGGAGCTCTAGCGGGGGGGCAGATACGCAGTATTTT.

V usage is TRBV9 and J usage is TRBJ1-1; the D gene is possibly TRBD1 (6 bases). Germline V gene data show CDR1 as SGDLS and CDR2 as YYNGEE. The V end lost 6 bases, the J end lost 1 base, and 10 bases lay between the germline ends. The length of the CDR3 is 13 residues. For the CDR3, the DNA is TGTGCCAGCATGCGGGGGGCGAACACTGAAGCTTTCTTT. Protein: CASMRGANTEAFF.

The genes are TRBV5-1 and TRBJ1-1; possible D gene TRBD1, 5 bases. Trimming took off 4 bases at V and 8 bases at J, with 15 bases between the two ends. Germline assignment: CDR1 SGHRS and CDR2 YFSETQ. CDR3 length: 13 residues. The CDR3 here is CASSDTGGVEAFF. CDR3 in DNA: TGCGCCAGCAGCGATACGGGAGGGGTCGAAGCTTTCTTT.

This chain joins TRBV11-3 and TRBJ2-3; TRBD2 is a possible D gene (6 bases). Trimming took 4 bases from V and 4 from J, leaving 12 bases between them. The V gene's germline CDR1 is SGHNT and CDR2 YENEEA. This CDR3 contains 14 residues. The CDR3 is CASSSTWGADTQYF. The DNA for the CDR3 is TGTGCCAGCAGCTCCACGTGGGGGGCAGATACGCAGTATTTT.